One and the same sample provided the 14 T cell receptor beta chains below, sequenced in a study of T cells in pancreatic ductal adenocarcinoma. No neoadjuvant therapy was given to the selected pancreatic ductal adenocarcinoma patients before their surgery. Assay: immunoSEQ multiplex PCR; the TCRdb copy retains only in-frame clones and omits some. This table has around 94,000 clones, roughly 95% appearing once. Sample: PBMCs. These receptors came from a human donor with pancreatic ductal adenocarcinoma.

J is TRBJ1-3 and V is TRBV6-6; D is undetermined. This CDR3 comprises 12 residues. Germline V gene data show CDR1 as MNHNY and CDR2 as SVGAGI (reference sequence). Trimming took 4 bases from V and 4 from J, leaving 5 bases between them. The CDR3 DNA follows: TGTGCCAGCAGTTCCCAGGGAAACACCATATATTTT. Translating it yields CASSSQGNTIYF.

J is TRBJ1-3 and V is TRBV6-6; the match to TRBD1 covers 7 bases. V lost 5 bases, J lost 2 bases, and 3 bases stayed unmatched. CDR1 and CDR2 (germline): MNHNY, SVGAGI (reference sequence). The CDR3 runs 14 residues. The DNA for the CDR3 is TGTGCCAGCAGTACCGGGACAGCTGGAAACACCATATATTTT. Amino acid sequence: CASSTGTAGNTIYF.

Points on this clone: Additional DNA sequences in this sample encode the identical CDR3. The chain couples TRBV6-5 to TRBJ1-5, with 7 bases that match TRBD1. The germline V gene has CDR1 MNHEY and CDR2 SVGAGI. The length of the CDR3 is 14 residues. Trimming removed 4 bases from V and 5 bases from J; junction bases left unmatched: 5. CDR3 DNA sequence: TGTGCCAGCAGTTTTTCCGACAGGGATCAGCCCCAGCATTTT. Translated, it gives CASSFSDRDQPQHF.

The chain has TRBV27 and TRBJ1-2; D remains unclear. The CDR3 spans 16 residues. CDR1 MNHEY and CDR2 SMNVEV come from the germline V gene (reference sequence). With 4 bases removed from V and 2 bases from J, the gap between germline ends came to 17 bases. The CDR3 is CASSSLGRERNYGYTF. The CDR3 nucleotides are TGTGCCAGCAGTTCACTAGGACGGGAGAGGAACTATGGCTACACCTTC.

The chain uses TRBV5-1 and TRBJ1-1; 10 bases are a match to TRBD1. The trim removed 4 bases at V and 5 bases at J, leaving 8 bases unmatched. CDR3 length: 15 amino acids. CDR1 and CDR2 (germline): SGHRS, YFSETQ. The CDR3 loop reads CASSPRQGAGTEAFF. Here the CDR3 DNA reads TGCGCCAGCAGCCCTCGACAGGGGGCGGGGACTGAAGCTTTCTTT.

The chain carries TRBV5-3 and TRBJ2-7; a weak D match, TRBD1 (5 bases). TRBV5-3 counts as an open reading frame of uncertain function. This CDR3 comprises 15 residues. V shed 3 bases and J shed 4 bases, with 17 bases lying between them. The CDR3: CARSSPGLDVYEQYF. The CDR3 DNA reads as TGTGCCAGAAGCTCCCCAGGGCTCGATGTGTACGAGCAGTACTTC.

This clone was recorded only once. V and J are TRBV19 and TRBJ2-1; perhaps TRBD1 as D (6 bases). V dropped 7 bases and J dropped 6 bases, with 10 bases sitting between them. Germline CDR1 LNHDA, CDR2 SQIVND (reference sequence). The CDR3 has 12 amino acids. The CDR3 spells CASTGQFNEQFF. CDR3 coding DNA: TGTGCCAGTACCGGACAGTTCAATGAGCAGTTCTTC.

The chain employs TRBV4-1 and TRBJ2-3, with 8 bases identical to TRBD2. The CDR3 consists of 14 residues. Germline CDR1 MGHRA, CDR2 YSYEKL. Trimming cost V 5 bases and J 4 bases; bases outside gene matches: 5. The chain's CDR3 is CASSFGLAADTQYF. The DNA of the CDR3 is TGCGCCAGCAGCTTTGGACTAGCTGCAGATACGCAGTATTTT.

V usage is TRBV28 and J usage is TRBJ2-7; tentatively, D is TRBD1 (6 bases). Germline V gene sequence: CDR1 MDHEN, CDR2 SYDVKM. The CDR3 is 15 residues long. With 5 bases removed from V and 0 bases from J, the gap between germline ends came to 14 bases. The CDR3 loop is CASSIDWGPSYEQYF. DNA for the CDR3: TGTGCCAGCAGTATCGATTGGGGGCCCTCCTACGAGCAGTACTTC.

This clone appeared a single time. J is TRBJ1-3 and V is TRBV5-4; D ambiguous. The CDR3 is 15 residues long. Trimming removed 2 bases from V and 0 bases from J, with 9 bases in between. Germline V gene lookup returns CDR1 SGHNT and CDR2 YYREEE (reference sequence). The CDR3 region is CASSFEGLSGNTIYF. The CDR3 DNA sequence: TGTGCCAGCAGCTTTGAGGGTCTCTCTGGAAACACCATATATTTT.

The chain has TRBV12-5 and TRBJ2-5; TRBD1 matches 11 bases. CDR1 LGHNT and CDR2 FRNRAP come from the germline V gene. V lost 0 bases and J lost 5; bases outside the gene matches: 5. This CDR3 is 16 amino acids long. The CDR3 bases are TGTGCTAGTGGTTTGGTACTGGGGACAGGGGGGGAGACCCAGTACTTC. It codes for CASGLVLGTGGETQYF.

The rearrangement joins TRBV7-2 to TRBJ2-1; D is possibly TRBD1 (6 bases). The V and J ends lost 6 bases and 8 bases respectively, with 17 bases between them. Germline loops: CDR1 SGHTA, CDR2 FQGNSA. This CDR3 is built from 14 residues. The CDR3: CASSPTWGPDEQFF. The CDR3 region has the DNA TGTGCCAGCAGTCCGACGTGGGGGCCGGATGAGCAGTTCTTC. Supplemented by reference TRBV7-2 and TRBJ2-1, the full variable domain reads GAGVSQSPSNKVTEKGKDVELRCDPISGHTALYWYRQSLGQGLEFLIYFQGNSAPDKSGLPSDRFSAERTGGSVSTLTIQRTQQEDSAVYLCASSPTWGPDEQFFGPGTRLTVL.

V is TRBV9 and J is TRBJ2-3; 8 bases are shared with TRBD2. The CDR3 runs to 15 residues. The trim removed 2 bases at V and 7 bases at J, leaving 9 bases unmatched. Germline V lookup: CDR1 SGDLS, CDR2 YYNGEE. CDR3 loop: CASSVAGGPVYTQYF. The CDR3 coding sequence is TGTGCCAGCAGCGTCGCGGGAGGCCCTGTTTATACGCAGTATTTT.

The chain joins TRBV7-9 to TRBJ2-3; 8 bases are shared with TRBD1. CDR3 size: 19 residues. Germline CDR1 is SEHNR and CDR2 is FQNEAQ (reference sequence). V lost 2 bases and J lost 0; bases outside the gene matches: 13. CDR3 sequence (DNA): TGTGCCAGCAGCTTATTCGGACAGGGTACTTACCCTAGCACAGATACGCAGTATTTT. This sequence encodes CASSLFGQGTYPSTDTQYF.